The 9 T cell receptor beta chains reported below all come from one sample, sequenced in a study of T cell clonality in common variable immunodeficiency. General study points: Common variable immunodeficiency TCR beta sequences reportedly had fewer deletions and N-nucleotide insertions.

TCRdb's copy holds only in-frame clones and misses some; the assay was immunoSEQ multiplex PCR. This set yields about 21,000 clones and no singletons; the top ten hold 2% to 3%. These receptors are not linked to any known antigen. Sequenced input: peripheral blood mononuclear cells. The receptor source for this set is a human donor with common variable immunodeficiency.

This clone was seen a few times. Read data end 3 residues before the CDR3 end; the end is taken from the germline J gene. This chain connects TRBV18 to TRBJ1-1; D possibly corresponds to TRBD1 (6 bases). The CDR3 totals 14 residues. Germline V gene lookup returns CDR1 KGHSH and CDR2 LQKENI. The DNA read from the CDR3 is TGTGCCAGCTCACCACCGTCAGAGGGACACCGG. As protein: CASSPPSEGHR. The whole CDR3 region reads CASSPPSEGHRAFF.

This clone was seen only a few times. CDR3 residues: CASSPARGGVSTDTQYF. CDR3 bases read: TGTGCCAGCTCACCTGCCCGAGGGGGGGTGAGCACAGATACG. J is TRBJ2-3 and V is TRBV18; D possibly corresponds to TRBD2 (7 bases). From the germline J gene comes the end of the CDR3, since the read stops 3 residues before it. Trimming took off 3 bases at V and 0 bases at J, with 16 bases between the two ends. Per germline, CDR1 KGHSH and CDR2 LQKENI. The CDR3 contains 17 residues.

This clone has a count of ten or more. With the read ending 3 residues before the CDR3 end, the germline J gene is used to fill in that end. J is TRBJ2-1 and V is TRBV7-9, with 9 bases aligning to TRBD1. Germline loops: CDR1 SEHNR, CDR2 FQNEAQ (reference sequence). V shed 5 bases and J 5 bases; nucleotides not matched to a gene: 7. This CDR3 is built from 15 residues. The CDR3 sequence is CASSPRGQGNNEQFF. The covered CDR3 bases are TGTGCCAGCAGCCCCAGGGGACAGGGCAACAATGAG. Complete variable domain (other parts from reference TRBV7-9 and TRBJ2-1): DTGVSQNPRHKITKRGQNVTFRCDPISEHNRLYWYRQTLGQGPEFLTYFQNEAQLEKSRLLSDRFSAERPKGSFSTLEIQRTEQGDSAMYLCASSPRGQGNNEQFFGPGTRLTVL.

As to this clone: The read terminates 3 residues ahead of where the CDR3 ends, so the germline J gene completes it. The chain carries TRBV30 and TRBJ2-7, with TRBD1 matching over 10 bases. CDR1 and CDR2 from the germline V gene are GTSNPN and SVGIG (reference sequence). The CDR3 spans 14 residues. Trimming removed 1 base from V and 4 bases from J; junction bases left unmatched: 4. CDR3 residues: CAWSARDRGYEQYF. The DNA read from the CDR3 is TGTGCCTGGAGTGCCCGGGACAGGGGATACGAG.

With respect to this clone: The read gets to within 3 residues of the CDR3 end, and the germline J gene fills in the rest. The chain joins TRBV7-9 to TRBJ2-1; TRBD2 aligns across 10 bases. The J segment lost 6 bases and the V segment lost 1 base, leaving 3 bases of the junction unmatched. Germline-derived CDR1 and CDR2 are SEHNR and FQNEAQ (reference sequence). The length of the CDR3 is 15 residues. The CDR3 protein is CASSLEASGSNEQFF. The DNA read from the CDR3 is TGTGCCAGCAGCTTAGAGGCTAGCGGGAGCAATGAG.

Turning to this clone: The CDR3 end is not reached by the read, which stops 3 residues before it; the germline J gene fills it in. The chain links TRBV7-9 to TRBJ1-2; TRBD1 matches 7 bases. The CDR3 has 15 amino acids. Germline assignment: CDR1 SEHNR and CDR2 FQNEAQ (reference sequence). The CDR3 reads CASSLRTGQTSGYTF. The DNA read from the CDR3 is TGTGCCAGCAGCCTGCGGACGGGACAGACTTCAGGC.

This clone was recorded a few times. The read halts 3 residues ahead of the CDR3 end, with the missing end drawn from the germline J gene. The chain couples TRBV20-1 to TRBJ2-1, with 9 bases matching TRBD2. Germline V lookup: CDR1 DFQATT, CDR2 SNEGSKA (reference sequence). After removal of 5 bases from V and 6 bases from J, the junction contained 8 bases not matched to a gene. The CDR3 consists of 14 residues. The chain's CDR3 is CSAPVAGVSNEQFF. The CDR3 bases that were read are TGCAGTGCTCCCGTAGCGGGAGTGAGCAATGAG.

As to this clone: The read ends 3 residues early relative to the CDR3; the germline J gene fills the gap. The chain is built from TRBV18 and TRBJ1-4, with D perhaps TRBD1 (5 bases). Trimming took 4 bases from V and 5 from J, leaving 11 bases between them. The V gene's germline CDR1 is KGHSH and CDR2 LQKENI. The CDR3 has 14 amino acids. This CDR3 reads CASSRRGLNEKLFF. The covered CDR3 bases are TGTGCCAGCTCACGAAGGGGCCTCAATGAAAAA.

Comments on this clone: Sequencing ends 3 residues short of the CDR3 end; the germline J gene provides the rest. The V gene is TRBV7-2, the J gene TRBJ2-3; 8 nucleotides match TRBD2. Germline V gene sequence: CDR1 SGHTA, CDR2 FQGNSA. V lost 5 bases to trimming and J lost 6 bases; unmatched junction nucleotides: 7. CDR3 length: 14 residues. CDR3 region: CASSPGLASDTQYF. The sequenced part of the CDR3 DNA is TGTGCCAGCAGCCCCGGACTAGCATCTGATACG.